One and the same sample provided the 13 T cell receptor beta chains below, sequenced in a study of cytomegalovirus exposure and HLA in healthy donors (dated by TCRdb to 2016 to 2017). To prepare the library, the immunoSEQ multiplex PCR assay was applied. What TCRdb holds here is the immuneACCESS table cut down to in-frame rearrangements. Part of the clones is not present; checked against another copy, under half of the missing clones reflect an unresolved V gene, and the others are unexplained. This sample has about 130,000 clones in its table, and roughly 79% of those were observed once. The ten top clones hold roughly 27% of the sample. Input material: PBMCs. These receptors came from a man under 40 in good health and CMV-seropositive.

In DNA, the CDR3 is TGTGCCAGCAGCCAAGAAGCTGGGCCCAGCTCCTACGAGCAGTACTTC. Translating gives CASSQEAGPSSYEQYF. The chain employs TRBV4-2 and TRBJ2-7; unclear D gene. The CDR3 loop spans 16 amino acids. Germline V lookup: CDR1 LGHNA, CDR2 YNFKEQ. Trimming cost V 0 bases and J 0 bases, with 12 bases left between them.

Comment on this clone: This same CDR3 is encoded by further DNA sequences in the sample. The chain links TRBV5-1 to TRBJ1-2, with D perhaps matching TRBD1 (6 bases). The germline V gene has CDR1 SGHRS and CDR2 YFSETQ. The CDR3 runs to 13 residues. The V and J ends lost 4 bases and 4 bases respectively, with 11 bases between them. This CDR3 is CASSLDSSYGYTF. DNA for the CDR3: TGCGCCAGCAGCCTGGACAGTTCCTATGGCTACACCTTC. Drawing the rest from reference TRBV5-1 and TRBJ1-2, the complete variable domain is KAGVTQTPRYLIKTRGQQVTLSCSPISGHRSVSWYQQTPGQGLQFLFEYFSETQRNKGNFPGRFSGRQFSNSRSEMNVSTLELGDSALYLCASSLDSSYGYTFGSGTRLTVV.

This clone was seen just once. The chain couples TRBV11-3 to TRBJ2-3; D gene ambiguous. This CDR3 is built from 14 residues. In germline, CDR1 is SGHNT, CDR2 YENEEA. Trimming took 1 base from V and 0 from J, leaving 5 bases between them. The CDR3 reads CASSLGASTDTQYF. CDR3 coding DNA: TGTGCCAGCAGCTTAGGGGCTAGCACAGATACGCAGTATTTT. Full variable domain (outside the CDR3, taken from reference TRBV11-3 and TRBJ2-3): EAGVVQSPRYKIIEKKQPVAFWCNPISGHNTLYWYLQNLGQGPELLIRYENEEAVDDSQLPKDRFSAERLKGVDSTLKIQPAELGDSAVYLCASSLGASTDTQYFGPGTRLTVL.

This chain joins TRBV5-4 and TRBJ2-2, with TRBD2 matching 7 bases. Trimming removed 0 bases from V and 6 bases from J; junction bases left unmatched: 5. Germline V gives CDR1 SGHNT, CDR2 YYREEE (reference sequence). The CDR3 totals 15 residues. The CDR3 DNA reads TGTGCCAGCAGCTTGGGTAGGGCGGGGGCCGGGGAGCTGTTTTTT. Amino acids: CASSLGRAGAGELFF.

This clone was recorded a few times. The chain recombines TRBV2 with TRBJ1-2; 7 bases are a match to TRBD1. Per the germline V gene, CDR1 is SNHLY and CDR2 is FYNNEI. The CDR3 is made up of 13 amino acids. V shed 6 bases, J shed 6 bases, and the junction held 7 bases outside the gene matches. The CDR3 spells CASRTGPKDGYTF. CDR3 bases: TGTGCCAGCAGGACAGGGCCTAAGGATGGCTACACCTTC.

CDR3: CASSFGLAGQETQYF. The CDR3 DNA sequence: TGCGCCAGCAGCTTCGGACTAGCGGGGCAAGAGACCCAGTACTTC. The chain uses TRBV5-1 and TRBJ2-5; 12 bases align to TRBD2. After removal of 2 bases from V and 2 bases from J, the junction contained 1 base not matched to a gene. The CDR3 covers 15 residues. CDR1 SGHRS and CDR2 YFSETQ come from the germline V gene.

In nucleotides, the CDR3 is TGTGCCAGCAGCTTGGAACTAGGAGATGAGCAGTTCTTC. Translating gives CASSLELGDEQFF. This chain joins TRBV5-4 and TRBJ2-1; a possible D gene is TRBD2 (5 bases). The CDR3 spans 13 residues. Trimming pared 0 bases from V and 8 bases from J, leaving 9 bases between. Germline V lookup: CDR1 SGHNT, CDR2 YYREEE (reference sequence).

J is TRBJ2-5 and V is TRBV10-3; TRBD2 matches 7 bases. Germline assignment: CDR1 ENHRY and CDR2 SYGVKD. Trimming at V came to 6 bases and at J to 1 base, leaving 5 bases not matched to a gene. This CDR3 contains 14 residues. CDR3 nucleotide sequence: TGTGCCATCAGGACCCCGGGGGGCCAAGAGACCCAGTACTTC. Translating it yields CAIRTPGGQETQYF.

The chain links TRBV5-1 to TRBJ1-2; D is perhaps TRBD1 (5 bases). Germline CDR1 is SGHRS and CDR2 is YFSETQ. The CDR3 contains 16 residues. The V end was cut by 0 bases, the J end by 4 bases, with 16 bases between. CDR3 region: CASSLEYGGSGYGYTF. The CDR3 region has the DNA TGCGCCAGCAGCTTGGAGTACGGGGGTTCTGGCTATGGCTACACCTTC.

The chain has TRBV7-2 and TRBJ2-7; 7 bases align to TRBD2. CDR1 is SGHTA, CDR2 FQGNSA, per germline. With V trimmed by 6 bases and J by 2 bases, 7 bases remained unmatched. CDR3 length equals 14 residues. The CDR3 here is CASSLREGPYEQYF. The CDR3 nucleotides are TGTGCCAGCAGTCTCAGGGAGGGTCCCTACGAGCAGTACTTC.

The J gene is TRBJ2-3, the V gene TRBV5-4; D is undetermined. V lost 2 bases and J 3 bases, leaving 4 bases between the germline ends. Looked up from germline, CDR1 is SGHNT and CDR2 is YYREEE (reference sequence). The CDR3 runs 12 residues. In DNA form, the CDR3 reads TGTGCCAGCAGCTTCGGGACAGATACGCAGTATTTT. The encoded protein is CASSFGTDTQYF.

In its sample, this clone was seen once. J is TRBJ2-7 and V is TRBV7-2; D is possibly TRBD2 (7 bases). V lost 2 bases and J lost 3, with 8 bases in between. There are 13 residues in the CDR3. Germline V gene data show CDR1 as SGHTA and CDR2 as FQGNSA. CDR3 loop: CASSLRGGYEQYF. In DNA, the CDR3 is TGTGCCAGCAGCTTAAGGGGGGGCTACGAGCAGTACTTC.

The chain has TRBV29-1 and TRBJ2-1; TRBD1 matches at 8 bases. The V gene end was trimmed by 3 bases and the J gene end by 0 bases; junction bases not matched to a gene: 19. This CDR3 region has 20 residues. The germline V gene has CDR1 SQVTM and CDR2 ANQGSEA. The CDR3 loop reads CSVDITQGYRTGSSYNEQFF. CDR3 DNA sequence: TGCAGCGTTGATATAACCCAAGGATATCGGACAGGGAGCTCCTACAATGAGCAGTTCTTC.